The clone carrying this TCR beta chain was recorded once. This CDR3 is 13 amino acids long. Germline lookup yields CDR1 SGHNT and CDR2 YENEEA. V dropped 5 bases and J dropped 6 bases, with 8 bases sitting between them. The sample is drawn from a study of blood T cell repertoires in COVID-19. Study-level background: Italy, Spain and the United States were the sources of the convalescent and acute COVID-19 samples. Sources were T cells, B-cell-depleted T cells, or PBMCs; the material itself was cDNA or gDNA.

Per the original methods: Using reference gene primer amplification, nucleated cell counts were estimated. Method: immunoSEQ multiplex PCR; TCRdb's copy keeps in-frame clones and lacks some. For V, J and clone size, that table is used; D and trimming come from the DNA. Of about 72,000 clones listed, about 90% were seen once; the top ten hold less than 8%. This receptor was taken from a human donor in a cohort sampled during active COVID-19. This chain links TRBV11-3 with TRBJ1-6; D is undetermined. Source material: peripheral blood. CDR3 coding DNA: TGTGCCAGCAGCCCAACAGCTAATTCACCCCTCCACTTT. Amino acid sequence: CASSPTANSPLHF.